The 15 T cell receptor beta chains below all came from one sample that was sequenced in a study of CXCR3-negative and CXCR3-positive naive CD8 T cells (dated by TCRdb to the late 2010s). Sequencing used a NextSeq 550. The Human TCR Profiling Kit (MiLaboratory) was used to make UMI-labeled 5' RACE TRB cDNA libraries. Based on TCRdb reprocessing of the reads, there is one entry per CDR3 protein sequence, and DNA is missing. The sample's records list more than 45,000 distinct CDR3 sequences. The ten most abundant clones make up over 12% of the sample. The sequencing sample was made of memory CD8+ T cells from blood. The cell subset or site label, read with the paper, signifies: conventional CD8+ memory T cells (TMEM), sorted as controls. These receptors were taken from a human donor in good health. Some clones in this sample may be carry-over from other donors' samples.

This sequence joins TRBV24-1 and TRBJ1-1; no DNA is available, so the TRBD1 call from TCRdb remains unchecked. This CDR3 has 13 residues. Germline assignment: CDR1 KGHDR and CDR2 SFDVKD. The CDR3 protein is CATRGRGDTEAFF.

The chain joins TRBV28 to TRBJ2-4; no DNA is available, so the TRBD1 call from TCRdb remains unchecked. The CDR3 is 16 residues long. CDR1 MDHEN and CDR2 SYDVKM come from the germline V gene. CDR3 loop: CASRVQGGEAKNIQYF.

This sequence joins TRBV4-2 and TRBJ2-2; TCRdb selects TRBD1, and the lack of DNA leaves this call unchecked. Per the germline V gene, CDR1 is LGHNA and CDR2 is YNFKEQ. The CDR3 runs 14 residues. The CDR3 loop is CASSPTTGPGELFF.

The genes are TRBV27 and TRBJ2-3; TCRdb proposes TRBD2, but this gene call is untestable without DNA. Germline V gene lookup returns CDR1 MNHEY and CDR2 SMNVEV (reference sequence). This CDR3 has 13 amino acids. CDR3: CASGEGGWDTQYF.

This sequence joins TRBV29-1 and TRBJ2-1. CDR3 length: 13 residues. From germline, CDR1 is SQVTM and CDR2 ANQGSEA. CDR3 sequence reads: CSVGVRGNNEQFF.

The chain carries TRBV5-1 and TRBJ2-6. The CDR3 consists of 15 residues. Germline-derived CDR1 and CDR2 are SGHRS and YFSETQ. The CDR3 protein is CASSLAGSGANVLTF.

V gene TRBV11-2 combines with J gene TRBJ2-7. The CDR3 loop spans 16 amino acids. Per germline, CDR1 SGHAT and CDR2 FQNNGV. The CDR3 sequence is CASSLELGPGFYEQYF.

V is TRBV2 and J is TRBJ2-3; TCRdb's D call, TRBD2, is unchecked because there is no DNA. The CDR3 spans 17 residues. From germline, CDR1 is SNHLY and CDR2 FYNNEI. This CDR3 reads CASSGLAGGSYTDTQYF.

CDR3 sequence reads: CASSVVQEVPEAFF. J is TRBJ1-1 and V is TRBV9. The CDR3 contains 14 residues. From germline, CDR1 is SGDLS and CDR2 YYNGEE.

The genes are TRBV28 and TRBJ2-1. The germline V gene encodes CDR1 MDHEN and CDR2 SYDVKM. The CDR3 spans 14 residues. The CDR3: CASSLSNPNNEQFF. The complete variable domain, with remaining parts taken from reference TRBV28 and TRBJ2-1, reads DVKVTQSSRYLVKRTGEKVFLECVQDMDHENMFWYRQDPGLGLRLIYFSYDVKMKEKGDIPEGYSVSREKKERFSLILESASTNQTSMYLCASSLSNPNNEQFFGPGTRLTVL.

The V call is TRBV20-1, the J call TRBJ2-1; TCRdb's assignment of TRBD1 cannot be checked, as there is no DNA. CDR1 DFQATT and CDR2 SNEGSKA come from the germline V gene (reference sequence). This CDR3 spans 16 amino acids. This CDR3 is CSAMPPEASSYNEQFF.

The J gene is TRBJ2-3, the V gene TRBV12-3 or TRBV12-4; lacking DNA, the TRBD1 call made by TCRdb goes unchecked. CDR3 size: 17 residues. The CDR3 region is CASRKGGAGGASDTQYF.

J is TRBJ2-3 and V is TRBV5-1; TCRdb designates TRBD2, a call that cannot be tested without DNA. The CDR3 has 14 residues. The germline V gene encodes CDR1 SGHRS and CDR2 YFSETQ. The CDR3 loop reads CASSRAESTDTQYF.

The CDR3 sequence: CASSYLNTGELFF. The V call is TRBV6-2 or TRBV6-3, the J call TRBJ2-2. This CDR3 has 13 residues. The germline CDR1 and CDR2 sequences are MNHEY and SVGEGT.

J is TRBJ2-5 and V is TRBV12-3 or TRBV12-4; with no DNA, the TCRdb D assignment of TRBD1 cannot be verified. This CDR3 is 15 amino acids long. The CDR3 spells CASSLTGGSGETQYF.